Shown below are 25 T cell receptor beta chains from a single sample sequenced in a study of shared clonotypes between healthy human individuals. Some clones are missing from TCRdb's copy, which holds only in-frame ones; the method was immunoSEQ multiplex PCR. Of about 520,000 clones listed, 81% are singletons. Material for sequencing was PBMCs. The receptors here all came from a middle-aged woman in good health. Some clones in this sample may be carry-over from other donors' samples.

The chain uses TRBV21-1 and TRBJ2-7; the table's D call, TRBD1, was not checked against the DNA. TRBV21-1 is a listed pseudogene. The CDR3 is made up of 13 amino acids. CDR3 region: CASVGDSPYEQYF. CDR3 coding DNA: TGTGCCAGCGTGGGGGACAGCCCCTACGAGCAGTACTTC.

This rearrangement joins TRBV4-1 to TRBJ1-1; 8 nucleotides match TRBD1. This CDR3 region has 14 residues. Germline V gene lookup returns CDR1 MGHRA and CDR2 YSYEKL. J was trimmed by 9 bases and V by 7 bases; bases with no gene match: 13. The DNA of the CDR3 is TGCGCCAGCAAAGGACAGGATGGGGACAGGAAAGCTTTCTTT. Translation: CASKGQDGDRKAFF.

Note on this clone: This likely stems from a read error, as it lies one base from a far larger clone. The chain uses TRBV6-6 and TRBJ2-3; 9 bases are shared with TRBD2. There are 15 residues in the CDR3. The germline V gene has CDR1 MNHNY and CDR2 SVGAGI (reference sequence). CDR3 sequence reads: CASIYTSGSTDTQYF. The CDR3, as DNA: TGTGCCAGCATTTACACTAGCGGGAGCACAGATACGCAGTATTTT.

V is TRBV7-3 and J is TRBJ2-3, with no clear D. From germline, CDR1 is SGHTA and CDR2 FQGTGA. Trimming removed 10 bases at V and 0 bases at J, with 14 bases between. This CDR3 contains 14 residues. The CDR3 here is CATSASLSTDTQYF. The CDR3 nucleotides are TGTGCCACATCGGCTAGTTTGAGCACAGATACGCAGTATTTT.

A single count supports this clone. The chain links TRBV28 to TRBJ2-3; 9 bases line up with TRBD2. V dropped 2 bases and J dropped 2; count of bases not matched to a gene: 5. CDR3 length: 16 residues. CDR1 and CDR2 (germline): MDHEN, SYDVKM. In DNA form, the CDR3 reads TGTGCCAGCAGTTTAATGCTAGCGGGATACACAGATACGCAGTATTTT. Protein product: CASSLMLAGYTDTQYF.

Turning to this clone: A read error is the likely source, as a far larger clone sits one nucleotide away. The chain combines TRBV30 with TRBJ1-5; weak D call: TRBD1 (6 bases). Germline loops: CDR1 GTSNPN, CDR2 SVGIG (reference sequence). The CDR3 runs to 14 residues. The CDR3 nucleotides read TGTGCCTGGAGTACTGGACAGAACAATCAGCACCAGCATTTT. Its protein product is CAWSTGQNNQHQHF.

This chain uses TRBV28 with TRBJ2-3; 8 bases map to TRBD1. V shed 5 bases and J 5 bases; nucleotides not matched to a gene: 6. The CDR3 runs 14 residues. Germline V lookup: CDR1 MDHEN, CDR2 SYDVKM. The CDR3 sequence is CASSLQGAIDTQYF. CDR3 DNA: TGTGCCAGCAGTCTCCAGGGGGCTATAGATACGCAGTATTTT.

The V gene is TRBV7-9, the J gene TRBJ2-7; 7 positions match TRBD2. The V and J ends lost 1 base and 7 bases, in that order; junction bases with no gene match: 4. Germline CDR1 and CDR2: SEHNR and FQNEAQ (reference sequence). This CDR3 is 13 amino acids long. DNA for the CDR3: TGTGCCAGCAGCTTAGGTACGGGGGGAGAGCAGTACTTC. Encoded protein: CASSLGTGGEQYF.

The V call is TRBV10-3, the J call TRBJ2-6, with TRBD1 identical over 9 bases. The CDR3 consists of 20 residues. The germline V gene encodes CDR1 ENHRY and CDR2 SYGVKD. The V and J ends lost 0 bases and 2 bases, in that order; junction bases with no gene match: 11. CDR3 in DNA: TGTGCCATCAGTGAGTCAACAGGGACAGGGTGGTTGGCTGGGGCCAACGTCCTGACTTTC. Translated: CAISESTGTGWLAGANVLTF.

As for this clone: A far larger clone is a single base away, which makes a read error likely. The sample carries other DNA sequences with the same CDR3. The chain joins TRBV30 to TRBJ2-5; no clear D gene. Germline V gives CDR1 GTSNPN, CDR2 SVGIG (reference sequence). The CDR3 totals 13 residues. Written as DNA, the CDR3 is TGTGCATGGAGTGTCGGCTTAGAAGGGACCCAGTACTTC. Protein sequence: CAWSVGLEGTQYF.

This chain links TRBV12-5 with TRBJ1-5; D uncertain. This CDR3 contains 14 residues. The germline gives CDR1 LGHNT, CDR2 FRNRAP. Trimming took 0 bases from V and 4 from J, leaving 7 bases between them. CDR3: CASGLVRINQPQHF. The CDR3 DNA reads as TGTGCTAGTGGTTTGGTCAGGATAAATCAGCCCCAGCATTTT.

This rearrangement joins TRBV30 to TRBJ2-6; D is uncertain. Trimming left V 2 bases short and J 0 bases short, with 14 bases between. Germline V gene lookup returns CDR1 GTSNPN and CDR2 SVGIG (reference sequence). This CDR3 comprises 17 residues. CDR3 sequence: CAWSRTGRTSGANVLTF. The CDR3 region has the DNA TGTGCCTGGAGTCGGACCGGACGGACCTCTGGGGCCAACGTCCTGACTTTC.

Turning to this clone: The junction does not match germline at one end; this may be a read error. The chain combines TRBV28 with TRBJ1-2; D uncertain. CDR3 length equals 12 residues. Germline V gives CDR1 MDHEN, CDR2 SYDVKM. CDR3 coding DNA: TGCGCCAGCAGTCCCGCCCTCTATTGCTACACCTTC. The encoded protein is CASSPALYCYTF.

Comments on this clone: Additional DNA sequences in this sample encode the identical CDR3. This rearrangement joins TRBV27 to TRBJ1-5; D call uncertain. Germline CDR1 MNHEY, CDR2 SMNVEV (reference sequence). There are 15 residues in the CDR3. Trimming left V 0 bases short and J 0 bases short, with 6 bases between. The CDR3 nucleotides read TGTGCCAGCAGTTTATCTGGTACTAGCAATCAGCCCCAGCATTTT. It translates to CASSLSGTSNQPQHF.

The rearrangement joins TRBV7-8 to TRBJ1-5; TRBD1 agrees at 7 bases. The CDR3 covers 16 residues. Trimming removed 0 bases from V and 6 bases from J; junction bases left unmatched: 8. Germline values: CDR1 SGHVS, CDR2 FQNEAQ. In DNA form, the CDR3 reads TGTGCCAGCAGCTTAGCGAGCACAGGGGAGGGTCAGCCCCAGCATTTT. Encoded protein: CASSLASTGEGQPQHF.

Worth noting for this clone: It differs at one base from a far larger clone, so likely a read error. V and J are TRBV30 and TRBJ2-2; TRBD1 matches at 10 bases. The germline V gene has CDR1 GTSNPN and CDR2 SVGIG (reference sequence). The V segment lost 4 bases and the J segment 9 bases; nucleotides outside the gene matches: 8. The CDR3 totals 14 residues. CDR3 nucleotide sequence: TGTGCCTGGACCTTGACAGGGGGCGCGTGGGAGCTGTTTTTT. Its translation: CAWTLTGGAWELFF.

This rearrangement joins TRBV5-4 to TRBJ2-2; D might be TRBD1 (6 bases). V was shortened by 3 bases and J by 8 bases, with 8 bases between the two germline ends. The CDR3 spans 12 residues. Germline V gene lookup returns CDR1 SGHNT and CDR2 YYREEE (reference sequence). CDR3 region: CASSSRGGELFF. The CDR3 DNA sequence: TGTGCCAGCAGCTCCAGGGGTGGGGAGCTGTTTTTT.

The chain is built from TRBV29-1 and TRBJ2-2; D gene uncertain. Germline CDR1 SQVTM, CDR2 ANQGSEA. Trimming took 7 bases from V and 1 from J, leaving 7 bases between them. This CDR3 is 12 amino acids long. CDR3 nucleotide sequence: TGCAGCGGTAGGGTGAACACCGGGGAGCTGTTTTTT. Its translation: CSGRVNTGELFF.

This clone showed up just a few times. The rearrangement joins TRBV20-1 to TRBJ1-1; D remains ambiguous. The CDR3 loop spans 11 amino acids. Germline-derived CDR1 and CDR2 are DFQATT and SNEGSKA (reference sequence). The V end lost 1 base, the J end lost 6 bases, and 6 bases lay between the germline ends. The CDR3 spells CSARGEAEAFF. CDR3 DNA sequence: TGCAGTGCTAGAGGCGAGGCTGAAGCTTTCTTT.

With regard to this clone: A single base is all that separates this from a far larger clone, so a read error is likely. This chain connects TRBV30 to TRBJ2-7; 8 positions match TRBD2. In germline, CDR1 is GTSNPN, CDR2 SVGIG (reference sequence). CDR3 length: 15 residues. CDR3 loop: CSWTPGTRPGSEQYF. The DNA of the CDR3 is TGTTCCTGGACCCCCGGGACTAGGCCCGGTTCGGAGCAGTACTTC.

The chain recombines TRBV7-8 with TRBJ1-2; TRBD1 aligns across 8 bases. The CDR3 spans 16 residues. CDR1 and CDR2 from the germline V gene are SGHVS and FQNEAQ. The junction had 12 bases not matched to a gene; V was cut back by 5 bases and J by 4 bases. The CDR3 spells CASSKDRAPPSYGYTF. The CDR3 DNA sequence: TGTGCCAGCAGCAAGGACAGGGCTCCTCCTTCCTATGGCTACACCTTC.

This chain links TRBV6-4 with TRBJ2-1; tentative D call: TRBD1 (5 bases). CDR3 length equals 13 residues. From germline, CDR1 is MRHNA and CDR2 SNTAGT. V was pared by 4 bases and J by 4 bases, with 8 bases between. Here the CDR3 reads CASSATDYNEQFF. The CDR3 DNA reads as TGTGCCAGCAGTGCGACAGATTACAATGAGCAGTTCTTC.

Only one count was recorded for this clone. With a far larger clone one base away, a read error is the likely cause. The rearrangement links TRBV11-3 to TRBJ2-1; D remains ambiguous. CDR3 length equals 15 residues. Germline V gene data show CDR1 as SGHNT and CDR2 as YENEEA. This CDR3 reads CAGSLAPDLGNEQFF. For the CDR3, the DNA is TGTGCCGGCAGCTTAGCCCCGGACCTTGGAAATGAGCAGTTCTTC.

This clone was recorded many times. Other DNA sequences within the sample encode an identical CDR3. This chain joins TRBV19 and TRBJ2-7; D ambiguous. Germline CDR1 reads LNHDA; CDR2 reads SQIVND (reference sequence). This CDR3 has 13 amino acids. Trimming took off 7 bases at V and 0 bases at J, with 10 bases between the two ends. CDR3 protein: CASTNGISYEQYF. CDR3 bases: TGTGCCAGTACCAACGGAATCTCCTACGAGCAGTACTTC.

This clone was recorded once. At one boundary the junction diverges from the germline segment, which might be a read error. The rearrangement links TRBV29-1 to TRBJ2-7; tentative D call: TRBD1 (6 bases). This CDR3 is built from 13 residues. Looked up from germline, CDR1 is SQVTM and CDR2 is ANQGSEA. The CDR3 bases are TGCAGCGTTGGTGGGGGCAAAACTGGCGAGCAGTACTTT. Translation: CSVGGGKTGEQYF.